This T cell receptor beta chain was sequenced during a study of CD8 T cells and mutated HIV epitopes (TCRdb year 2021). About the investigation overall: All but one of the chronically infected subjects were antiretroviral therapy naive. The epitopes were TL10, KY11, RF10 and TY8. Single-cell TCR alpha/beta chains were sequenced from CD8+ T cells specific for the non-adapted (NAE) and adapted (AE) forms of four HIV Nef epitopes. Not every subject was tested for the same epitope, and only RF10 was examined in both acute and chronic HIV infection. Fewer than 10 chronically HIV-infected subjects and four acutely HIV-infected subjects made up the cohort. Only a subset of the roughly 160 screened subjects met the criteria for sorting epitope-specific T cells. What the authors observed across the whole study: The authors acknowledged that the main limitations were the small number of subjects and how diverse the clinical presentations of those subjects were. Only cells that had both an alpha and a beta chain were included, and some wells contained multiple alpha and beta chain CDR3s. In chronic infection, the CD8+ TCR repertoires recognising the NAE and AE forms appeared to overlap almost completely, indicating largely cross-reactive clonotypes. Higher clonality was observed in dual tetramer+ cells from chronic subjects than in those from acute subjects (mean difference 0.31), although the study was underpowered for detection of a significant difference. Single-reactive CD8+ T cells were seen only in acutely infected subjects, suggesting possible clonal selection between acute and chronic infection.

Looking up the germline V gene yields CDR1 ENHRY and CDR2 SYGVKD. Reading from cysteine to phenylalanine, the CDR3 counts 16 amino acids. Just CDR3 DNA is preserved here, 48 bases in frame from base 1. Trimming costs V 6 bases and J 2 bases, and their ends lie 18 bases apart. Receptors were amplified or captured by single-cell sequencing. Single-cell cDNA was generated by a method adapted from Smart-seq2 and MARS-Seq, in which oligo-dT primers with well-specific UMIs and KAPA HiFi first-round PCR were used. Pooled first-round products underwent nested PCR with template-switch oligo forward primers and barcoded reverse primers specific to the TCR alpha and beta chains. Products were purified with AMPure XP, indexed with TruSeq adapters, and quantified with the KAPA Universal qPCR Library Quantification Kit. An Illumina MiSeq running 2x300 bp paired-end chemistry was used to sequence the TCR libraries. The paper's data handling went like this. After quality filtering, reads were demultiplexed to wells and mapped to the TCRA and TCRB loci, after which clonotypes were assigned with MiXCR and analysis was performed in VGAS. A modified version of the VDJfasta platform was used to deconvolute the TCR data. Analysis of CDR3 overlap between plates ruled out large-scale cross-plate contamination. Clonality was calculated as one minus the ratio of unique productive CDR3s to total productive CDR3s. TCRdb handled the public reads itself, with Q25 trimming in fastp and clone calling in MiXCR, and kept productive beta chains. CDR3 protein sequences are deduplicated, and each keeps its most common genes and DNA. The V and J calls were determined by TCRdb, not by the authors. The table held for this sample gives 60 to 90 distinct CDR3 sequences.

Comments on this clonotype: Its antigen is currently not known. A far larger clone is one base from this, pointing to a likely read error.

What this sample's time point label stands for: sampled during chronic HIV-1 infection. Peptide stimulation included anti-CD28 and anti-CD49d co-stimulation, and activated CD8+ T cells were sorted as CD69+CD137+. To obtain activated CD8+ T cells, PBMCs were stimulated overnight, for approximately 20 hours, with NAE or AE peptide at about 0.93 ug/mL. KY11-specific CD8+ T cells were identified only by peptide stimulation because HLA class I tetramers were unavailable for this epitope. Peripheral blood mononuclear cells were isolated by Ficoll density gradient separation from leukapheresis or whole blood and were subsequently cryopreserved. A BD FACS Aria III was used to sort single CD8+ T cells into 96-well plates containing lysis buffer.

This TCR derives from a man aged 45-60 years with HIV-1 infection. Source: CD8+ T cells from blood cultured with non-adapted and adapted viral peptides, taken during chronic HIV-1 infection. The chain employs TRBV10-3 and TRBJ2-3; D gene: possibly TRBD2, on 5 matching bases. The nucleotides read TGTGCCATCAGCGTAGAGGGTAGCCCCCTCACAGATACGCAGTATTTT. Translation gives CAISVEGSPLTDTQYF.